In this sample, the clone carrying this T cell receptor beta chain turned up many times. No antigen is known for it. It was RNA transcripts that yielded the amplified TCR beta CDR3 regions. The HTBI primer set drove a first-round RT-PCR of the TCR CDR3. TCRdb itself ran the multiplex PCR reads through MiXCR, one entry per CDR3 protein. The repertoire holds about 110,000 distinct CDR3 sequences, with about a sixth as singletons. The CDR3 has 15 amino acids. CDR1 is SGHRS, CDR2 YFSETQ, per germline. V lost 2 bases, J lost 5 bases, and 13 bases lay in between. The sample belongs to a study of T cells in Graves' hyperthyroidism and ophthalmopathy. The wider study: It was at initial diagnosis, before any treatment, that peripheral blood was collected. Study observations and caveats: Model output signaled ophthalmopathy a median around 6.9 months ahead of onset.

Sample: blood. The source of this sequence is a woman aged 50 to 60 with Graves' hyperthyroidism. The V gene is TRBV5-1, the J gene TRBJ2-2, with D possibly TRBD2 on 6 matching bases. The CDR3 nucleotides read TGCGCCAGCAGCTTAGGAGGGCCGCGGACCGGGGAGCTGTTTTTT. It yields the protein CASSLGGPRTGELFF. Based on the CDR3 plus reference TRBV5-1 and TRBJ2-2, the full variable domain is KAGVTQTPRYLIKTRGQQVTLSCSPISGHRSVSWYQQTPGQGLQFLFEYFSETQRNKGNFPGRFSGRQFSNSRSEMNVSTLELGDSALYLCASSLGGPRTGELFFGEGSRLTVL.